This TCR beta chain was identified in a study of T cell responses to AZD1222 COVID-19 vaccine. Method: immunoSEQ multiplex PCR; TCRdb's copy keeps in-frame clones and lacks some. The top ten clones hold more than 0.9% of a sample with roughly 150,000 clones, approximately 90% of them seen once. Study-level findings and limits: There were mostly white British donors and more females than males, and clonal diversity was possibly underestimated. Researchers took repertoire samples only after the peak T cell response had come.

Second doses at about 4 or about 12 weeks were pooled. Worth noting for this clone: What it binds is unknown.

The TCR sequence derives from an adult who received the AZD1222 COVID-19 vaccine. The specimen was peripheral blood, collected 28 days after the second AZD1222 dose.

CDR3 nucleotide sequence: TGTGCCAGCAGCGAAAGCGGGACGGCCTCCCCCGGGCAGTTCTTC. Protein: CASSESGTASPGQFF. The rearrangement links TRBV9 to TRBJ2-1; 7 bases match TRBD2. The V gene end was trimmed by 3 bases and the J gene end by 12 bases; junction bases not matched to a gene: 15. This CDR3 has 15 residues. CDR1 and CDR2 from the germline V gene are SGDLS and YYNGEE. The full variable domain, its missing parts supplied by reference TRBV9 and TRBJ2-1, is DSGVTQTPKHLITATGQRVTLRCSPRSGDLSVYWYQQSLDQGLQFLIQYYNGEERAKGNILERFSAQQFPDLHSELNLSSLELGDSALYFCASSESGTASPGQFFGPGTRLTVL.